This TCR beta chain derives from a study of blood T cell repertoires in COVID-19. Study as a whole: Italy, Spain and the United States were the sources of the convalescent and acute COVID-19 samples.

The data were produced by immunoSEQ multiplex PCR, yet TCRdb's version contains in-frame clones alone and is incomplete. Seen here are 200,000 to 300,000 clones, around 90% observed once, and the top ten hold about 0.99%. Input material: peripheral blood. The sequence came from a woman aged 40 to 55 who had recovered from COVID-19.

In DNA form, the CDR3 reads TGTGCCAGCAGCCCAAGGGGGCGCGGGGCTTTCTTT. Its translation: CASSPRGRGAFF. The genes are TRBV5-6 and TRBJ1-1, with 7 bases identical to TRBD1. After removal of 4 bases from V and 11 bases from J, the junction contained 8 bases not matched to a gene. The CDR3 covers 12 residues. From germline, CDR1 is SGHDT and CDR2 YYEEEE.